This passage covers 24 T cell receptor beta chains from one sample sequenced in a study of T-cell reconstitution after alpha-beta-depleted transplantation in children (dated by TCRdb to 2016 to 2018). Per the publication, the treatment or condition label means: allogeneic hematopoietic cell transplantation with graft depleted of TCRalphabeta T cells and CD19 B cells. Library creation used PCR. The sequencer was an Illumina HiSeq 2500. TCR library preparation used molecular barcoding, with unique molecular identifiers applied to normalize quantification of the TCRbeta repertoire. TCRdb trimmed public reads at Q25 via fastp, called clones via MiXCR and kept in-frame beta chains. When rows share a CDR3 protein, they turn into one entry using the most common DNA and genes. Recorded for this sample are approximately 170,000 distinct CDR3 sequences; around 10% of them occurred a single time. Clones ranked in the top ten supply approximately 13% of the sample.

Sequenced here: PBMCs, sampled before TCRalphabeta/CD19-depleted stem cell transplant. These receptors were taken from a boy between 2 and 10 years old with acute myeloid leukemia, due to receive a stem cell transplant.

Concerning this clonotype itself: It may be a read error: a sequence one base away is much more abundant. The rearrangement uses TRBV11-2 and TRBJ1-2, with D possibly TRBD1 on 5 matching bases. Germline CDR1 is SGHAT and CDR2 is FQNNGV. This CDR3 is 18 amino acids long. The CDR3 region has the DNA TGTGCCAGCAGCTTAGATTTAATAGAGCGAGGACAACGCTATGGCTACCCCTTC. Translated: CASSLDLIERGQRYGYPF.

This clonotype has at least ten counts. The gene calls are TRBV28 and TRBJ2-1, with 9 bases matching TRBD1. This CDR3 has 15 residues. V was clipped by 10 bases and J by 2 bases; unmatched bases: 9. Germline CDR1 and CDR2: MDHEN and SYDVKM. This CDR3 reads CATNAGTGPYNEQFF. DNA for the CDR3: TGTGCCACCAACGCCGGGACAGGGCCCTACAATGAGCAGTTCTTC.

This clonotype occurred many times. The J gene is TRBJ2-1, the V gene TRBV12-3 or TRBV12-4; TRBD2 matches 8 bases. CDR3 size: 14 residues. Losses at the gene ends were 5 bases for V and 7 bases for J; bases not matched to a gene: 7. DNA for the CDR3: TGTGCCAGCAGTATTGGACTAGCAAGGAATGAGCAGTTCTTC. Amino acids: CASSIGLARNEQFF.

This clonotype appeared many times. The J gene is TRBJ2-5, the V gene TRBV15, with D perhaps TRBD2 (6 bases). Germline V gives CDR1 LNHNV, CDR2 YYDKDF (reference sequence). Trimming took off 3 bases at V and 2 bases at J, with 13 bases between the two ends. The CDR3 has 15 amino acids. This CDR3 is CATSSQWGEQETQYF. The CDR3 DNA sequence: TGTGCCACCAGCAGTCAATGGGGGGAGCAAGAGACCCAGTACTTC.

Many counts were recorded for this clonotype. The chain employs TRBV12-3 or TRBV12-4 and TRBJ2-1; the D is unclear. V was pared by 5 bases and J by 8 bases, with 13 bases between. CDR3 size: 13 residues. The CDR3 nucleotides read TGTGCCAGCAGTCCCAACTATGAACATGAGCAGTTCTTC. Amino acids: CASSPNYEHEQFF.

This clonotype occurred many times. The chain uses TRBV5-1 and TRBJ1-1, with no clear D. The CDR3 contains 15 residues. The V gene lost 1 base and the J gene lost 4 bases, with 14 bases spanning the gap. Per the germline V gene, CDR1 is SGHRS and CDR2 is YFSETQ. Written as DNA, the CDR3 is TGCGCCAGCAGCTTGTTATACGGGGATGGCACTGAAGCTTTCTTT. Its translation is CASSLLYGDGTEAFF.

This clonotype was seen ten or more times. This rearrangement joins TRBV2 to TRBJ1-2, with 10 bases lining up with TRBD1. The CDR3 is 13 amino acids. The V gene end was trimmed by 8 bases and the J gene end by 3 bases; junction bases not matched to a gene: 3. Germline assignment: CDR1 SNHLY and CDR2 FYNNEI. CDR3: CASQGTGDYGYTF. Here the CDR3 DNA reads TGTGCCAGCCAAGGGACAGGGGACTATGGCTACACCTTC.

This clonotype came up many times. The rearrangement joins TRBV5-6 to TRBJ2-7; TRBD1 is a possible D gene (6 bases). The CDR3 contains 12 residues. Germline-derived CDR1 and CDR2 are SGHDT and YYEEEE. V was clipped by 1 base and J by 4 bases, with 6 bases between them. The chain's CDR3 is CASSLTGYEQYF. DNA for the CDR3: TGTGCCAGCAGCTTGACAGGGTACGAGCAGTACTTC.

The table lists this clonotype with many counts. The V call is TRBV12-3 or TRBV12-4, the J call TRBJ2-7; 9 nucleotides line up with TRBD2. V dropped 4 bases and J dropped 3; count of bases not matched to a gene: 7. This CDR3 region has 15 residues. DNA for the CDR3: TGTGCCAGCAGTTCAAGCGGGAGGACGTTCTACGAGCAGTACTTC. This translates into CASSSSGRTFYEQYF.

In this sample, this clonotype turned up many times. V gene TRBV12-3 or TRBV12-4 combines with J gene TRBJ1-2, with 8 positions matching TRBD1. Trimming took 2 bases from V and 2 from J; bases not matched to a gene: 7. The CDR3 length is 16 residues. In DNA, the CDR3 is TGTGCCAGCAGTTTATTCAGGACAGGGTTGAACTATGGCTACACCTTC. It yields the protein CASSLFRTGLNYGYTF.

This clonotype was seen many times. The rearrangement links TRBV6-1 to TRBJ1-4; a possible D gene is TRBD1 (5 bases). Germline V gene data show CDR1 as MNHNS and CDR2 as SASEGT. The CDR3 runs to 13 residues. The V end was cut by 4 bases, the J end by 7 bases, with 10 bases between. Here the CDR3 reads CASSVQGSEKLFF. The CDR3 region has the DNA TGTGCCAGCAGTGTTCAGGGTAGTGAAAAACTGTTTTTT.

Details on this clonotype: Just one base apart from a much larger clone, this may be a read error. V usage is TRBV7-2 and J usage is TRBJ2-7, with a possible D match to TRBD2 (6 bases). Germline assignment: CDR1 SGHTA and CDR2 FQGNSA. The V gene lost 4 bases and the J gene lost 5 bases, with 15 bases spanning the gap. The CDR3 has 14 amino acids. CDR3 sequence: CASSSSESTHEQYF. The CDR3 DNA sequence: TGTGCCAGCAGCTCTAGCGAGAGTACCCACGAGCAGTACTTC.

This clonotype has ten or more counts. The chain couples TRBV11-1 to TRBJ2-7, with D uncertain. The CDR3 extends over 14 amino acids. Germline CDR1 and CDR2: SGHAT and FQDESV (reference sequence). Trimming left V 1 base short and J 1 base short, with 8 bases between. CDR3 amino acids: CASSLEVGSYEQYV. As DNA, the CDR3 is TGTGCCAGCAGCTTAGAGGTCGGTTCCTACGAGCAGTACGTC.

This clonotype was detected many times. The gene calls are TRBV5-4 and TRBJ1-1; D is unresolved. The germline V and J ends were trimmed by 1 base and 7 bases, with 8 bases remaining between them. The CDR3 extends over 12 amino acids. Per germline, CDR1 SGHNT and CDR2 YYREEE (reference sequence). CDR3: CASSLLPGEAFF. CDR3 coding DNA: TGTGCCAGCAGCTTGTTACCCGGTGAAGCTTTCTTT.

This clonotype appeared many times. This chain connects TRBV5-6 to TRBJ2-3; D is unclear. V dropped 0 bases and J dropped 4 bases, with 9 bases sitting between them. CDR3 length equals 14 residues. Germline CDR1 reads SGHDT; CDR2 reads YYEEEE. The CDR3 DNA follows: TGTGCCAGCAGCTTGGAGCTCCTCCCAGATACGCAGTATTTT. Translating it yields CASSLELLPDTQYF.

Note on this clonotype: A clone one base away is much larger, so this may be a read error. The chain recombines TRBV3-1 with TRBJ1-2; no definite D call. The CDR3 covers 15 residues. Germline V gene sequence: CDR1 LGHDT, CDR2 YNNKEL (reference sequence). DNA for the CDR3: TGTGCCAGCAGCCAAGACCCTAAGACATTCTATGGCGACACCTTC. It is translated as CASSQDPKTFYGDTF.

There are many counts of this clonotype. The genes are TRBV14 and TRBJ2-1; D gene ambiguous. Trimming stripped 1 base from V and 4 bases from J, with 8 bases between. Germline values: CDR1 SGHDN, CDR2 FVKESK. There are 14 residues in the CDR3. DNA for the CDR3: TGTGCCAGCAGCCAAGGGCAGAAATACAATGAGCAGTTCTTC. Translation gives CASSQGQKYNEQFF. Filled out from reference TRBV14 and TRBJ2-1, the complete variable domain reads EAGVTQFPSHSVIEKGQTVTLRCDPISGHDNLYWYRRVMGKEIKFLLHFVKESKQDESGMPNNRFLAERTGGTYSTLKVQPAELEDSGVYFCASSQGQKYNEQFFGPGTRLTVL.

CDR3 loop: CSALAGGGTDTQYF. DNA for the CDR3: TGCAGTGCCTTGGCGGGGGGCGGCACAGATACGCAGTATTTT. This chain links TRBV20-1 with TRBJ2-3; 8 nucleotides line up with TRBD2. Germline V gives CDR1 DFQATT, CDR2 SNEGSKA (reference sequence). Trimming removed 6 bases from V and 1 base from J; junction bases left unmatched: 6. There are 14 residues in the CDR3.

Ten or more counts support this clonotype. The chain uses TRBV12-3 or TRBV12-4 and TRBJ1-4; D is possibly TRBD1 (5 bases). The CDR3 contains 15 residues. The V end was cut by 5 bases, the J end by 3 bases, with 13 bases between. The CDR3 nucleotides are TGTGCCAGCAGTGTAGTCGGGGGATCTAATGAAAAACTGTTTTTT. Translating it yields CASSVVGGSNEKLFF.

At least ten counts were recorded for this clonotype. This chain links TRBV6-5 with TRBJ2-3, with a weak D call TRBD2 (6 bases). Germline V gene data show CDR1 as MNHEY and CDR2 as SVGAGI. Trimming cost V 0 bases and J 6 bases, with 13 bases left between them. The CDR3 is 15 residues long. Here the CDR3 reads CASSYSVTAGDTQYF. In nucleotides, the CDR3 is TGTGCCAGCAGTTACTCGGTCACCGCGGGGGATACGCAGTATTTT.

This clonotype was detected ten times or more. The genes are TRBV7-8 and TRBJ1-2; a possible D gene is TRBD1 (6 bases). V was pared by 4 bases and J by 5 bases, with 14 bases between. The CDR3 totals 14 residues. The germline CDR1 and CDR2 sequences are SGHVS and FQNEAQ. CDR3 loop: CASSSPQGSYGYTF. The CDR3 DNA follows: TGTGCCAGCAGCTCACCACAGGGATCGTATGGCTACACCTTC.

This clonotype was seen only a few times. The chain is built from TRBV19 and TRBJ2-7; a possible D gene is TRBD2 (6 bases). The V and J ends lost 0 bases and 3 bases respectively, with 12 bases between them. Germline CDR1 LNHDA, CDR2 SQIVND (reference sequence). CDR3 length: 15 residues. CDR3 bases: TGTGCCAGTAGTATAGAGTCGGGGGTCGGCTACGAGCAGTACTTC. Residues: CASSIESGVGYEQYF.

This clonotype has ten or more counts. The V and J genes are TRBV6-5 and TRBJ2-7, with 10 bases lining up with TRBD2. The trim removed 0 bases at V and 2 bases at J, leaving 1 base unmatched. The CDR3 is made up of 15 amino acids. Germline values: CDR1 MNHEY, CDR2 SVGAGI. CDR3 region: CASSYSLAGAYEQYF. CDR3 nucleotide sequence: TGTGCCAGCAGTTACTCCCTAGCGGGAGCCTACGAGCAGTACTTC.

The table lists this clonotype with many counts. The V and J genes are TRBV29-1 and TRBJ2-7; D perhaps matches TRBD1 (5 bases). In germline, CDR1 is SQVTM, CDR2 ANQGSEA. Trimming removed 7 bases at V and 4 bases at J, with 11 bases between. This CDR3 region has 11 residues. The CDR3 region is CSASTDYEQYF. In DNA, the CDR3 is TGCAGCGCCTCGACAGATTACGAGCAGTACTTC.